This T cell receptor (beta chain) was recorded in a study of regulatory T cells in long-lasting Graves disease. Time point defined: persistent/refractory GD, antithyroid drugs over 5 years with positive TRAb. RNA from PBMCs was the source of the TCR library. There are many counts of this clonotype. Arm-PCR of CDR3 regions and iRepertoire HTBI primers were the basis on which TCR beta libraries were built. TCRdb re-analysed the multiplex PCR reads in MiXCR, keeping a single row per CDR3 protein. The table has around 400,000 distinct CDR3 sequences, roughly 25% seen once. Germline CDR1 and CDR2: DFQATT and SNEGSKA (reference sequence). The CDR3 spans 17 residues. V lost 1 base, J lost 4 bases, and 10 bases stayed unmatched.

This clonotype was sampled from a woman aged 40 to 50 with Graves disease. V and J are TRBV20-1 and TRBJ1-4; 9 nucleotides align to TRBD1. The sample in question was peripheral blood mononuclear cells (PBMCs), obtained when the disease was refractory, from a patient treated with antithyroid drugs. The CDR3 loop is CSARGWDRALSNEKLFF. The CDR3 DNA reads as TGCAGTGCTAGAGGATGGGACAGGGCTCTCAGTAATGAAAAACTGTTTTTT.